A selection of T cell receptor beta chains follows, all from one sample in a study of immune cell composition in non-small cell lung cancer. The method was immunoSEQ multiplex PCR; TCRdb's version includes in-frame clones alone and lacks a portion of them. The data show over 2,500 clones, with 75% to 80% seen just once and 13% held by the top ten. Input material: non-adjacent lung tissue. The source is a human donor with non-small cell lung cancer. The donor label of this sample is uncertain. CDR3s include the opening cysteine and the closing phenylalanine or tryptophan. Each record gives: J gene, D gene, clone size, V gene, CDR3 protein, CDR3 DNA. The D gene is left open where the match is weak. Clone size is not always given. Where it is, it says once, few, many or a class for expanded clones.

>TRBJ1-1|TRBD1|-|TRBV19
CASSRGFRRQGAPEAFF
TGTGCCAGTAGTAGGGGTTTCCGTCGACAGGGGGCACCTGAAGCTTTCTTT
>TRBJ2-1|-|-|TRBV9
CASSLGMAHNEQFF
TGTGCCAGCAGCCTCGGGATGGCCCACAATGAGCAGTTCTTC
>TRBJ2-3|-|-|TRBV6-1
CASSEGQGGTDTQYF
TGTGCCAGCAGTGAAGGGCAGGGTGGCACAGATACGCAGTATTTT
>TRBJ2-7|-|-|TRBV7-7
CASSFGREDEQYF
TGTGCTAGCAGCTTCGGCAGGGAGGACGAGCAGTACTTC
>TRBJ1-1|TRBD1|-|TRBV29-1
CSVWDRYTEAFF
TGCAGCGTTTGGGACAGATACACTGAAGCTTTCTTT
>TRBJ1-1|TRBD1|-|TRBV28
CASSLTNRGTTEAFF
TGTGCCAGCAGTCTCACAAACAGGGGAACCACTGAAGCTTTCTTT
>TRBJ2-1|-|-|TRBV4-2
CASSQPLGTEQFF
TGTGCCAGCAGCCAGCCTTTGGGGACAGAGCAGTTCTTC
>TRBJ2-2|-|-|TRBV7-9
CASSRLAGTGELFF
TGTGCCAGCAGCAGGCTAGCTGGCACCGGGGAGCTGTTTTTT
>TRBJ2-7|-|-|TRBV11-2
CASSPQRSSYEQYF
TGTGCCAGCAGCCCTCAACGGAGCTCCTACGAGCAGTACTTC
>TRBJ2-3|TRBD2|-|TRBV10-2
CASSETSGNTQYF
TGCGCCAGCAGTGAAACTAGCGGGAATACGCAGTATTTT
>TRBJ1-1|TRBD1|few|TRBV18
CASSSSDRANTEAFF
TGTGCCAGCTCATCCTCGGACAGGGCGAACACTGAAGCTTTCTTT
>TRBJ1-2|TRBD1|-|TRBV5-1
CASSSGQEGDGYTF
TGCGCCAGCAGCTCGGGACAGGAGGGAGATGGCTACACCTTC